Listed here is a single T cell receptor beta chain. Antigen specificity is unknown. The CDR3 is made up of 14 amino acids. The data belong to a study of T cells expressing NK-cell markers. Study information: In sorted CD3+CD56+NKG2C+, CD3+CD56+NKG2C- and CD3+CD56-NKG2C+ T cells, TCR beta repertoires were obtained. HCMV seropositivity characterized seven of the eight sequenced donors, and seronegativity one.

Using the 5' RACE reads, TCRdb records one entry per CDR3 protein without DNA. The specimen's table records some 140,000 distinct CDR3 sequences. Study-level findings and limits: As a fraction of CD8+ T cells, dominant NKG2C+ clonotypes reached about 1.0-7.5% in six or seven donors. HCMV specificity of the expanded NKG2C+ T cell clones stayed unclear.

The chain combines TRBV21-1 with TRBJ2-3; TCRdb picks TRBD1, but there is no DNA to check that call. TRBV21-1 is a pseudogene segment. The receptor was isolated from a woman aged 45-65 years in good health. Sequenced sample: blood T cells: a sorted CD56 or NKG2C T cell subset, CD4+ or CD8+ T cells, or bulk PBMC T cells (not recorded which). Here the CDR3 reads CASSVTVVTDTQYF.